This TCR beta chain was obtained from a study of blood T cell repertoires in COVID-19. The CDR3 spans 19 residues. V was trimmed by 0 bases and J by 0 bases, leaving 19 bases between them. Measured with immunoSEQ multiplex PCR; TCRdb has only the in-frame clones, and not every one. The sample has under 250,000 clones, 81% seen once. The receptor was derived from an elderly woman with acute or convalescent COVID-19. V is TRBV23-1 and J is TRBJ2-3; tentative D call: TRBD2 (5 bases). TRBV23-1 is annotated as an ORF whose role is uncertain. Sequencing input: peripheral blood. CDR3 nucleotide sequence: TGCGCCAGCAGTCAATCGACTGGGCGGACTGCCGCTAGCACAGATACGCAGTATTTT. This sequence encodes CASSQSTGRTAASTDTQYF.